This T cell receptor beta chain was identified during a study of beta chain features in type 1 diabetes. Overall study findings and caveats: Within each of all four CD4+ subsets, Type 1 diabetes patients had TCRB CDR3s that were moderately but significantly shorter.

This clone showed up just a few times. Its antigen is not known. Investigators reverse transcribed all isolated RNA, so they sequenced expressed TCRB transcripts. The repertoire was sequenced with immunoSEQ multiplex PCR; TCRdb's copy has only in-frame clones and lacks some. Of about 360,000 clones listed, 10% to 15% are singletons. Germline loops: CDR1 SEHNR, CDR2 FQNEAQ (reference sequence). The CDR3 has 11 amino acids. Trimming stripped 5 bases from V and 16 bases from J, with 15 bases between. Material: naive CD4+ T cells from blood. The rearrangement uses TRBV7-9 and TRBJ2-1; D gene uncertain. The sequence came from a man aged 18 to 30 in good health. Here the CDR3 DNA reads TGTGCCAGCAGCCCCGGAGCCCGAGGATTCTTC. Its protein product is CASSPGARGFF. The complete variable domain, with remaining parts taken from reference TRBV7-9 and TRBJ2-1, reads DTGVSQNPRHKITKRGQNVTFRCDPISEHNRLYWYRQTLGQGPEFLTYFQNEAQLEKSRLLSDRFSAERPKGSFSTLEIQRTEQGDSAMYLCASSPGARGFFGPGTRLTVL.